The present T cell receptor beta chain was sequenced within a study of shared clonotypes between healthy human individuals. As for the study in general: Each donor's CD8 memory used one plate, CD8 naive two, each CD4 subset three.

Sequencing was performed with immunoSEQ multiplex PCR; in TCRdb, only in-frame clones are kept and a portion is missing. Here the sample spans 2 million to 2.5 million clones, more than 85% being singletons. J gave up 5 bases and V 2 bases, and 6 bases lay outside the gene matches. The germline V gene encodes CDR1 MDHEN and CDR2 SYDVKM. CDR3 length: 15 amino acids. The rearrangement links TRBV28 to TRBJ2-3; 8 bases are a match to TRBD2. This sequence was found in a man between 18 and 35 years old in good health. Some clones in this sample may be carry-over from other donors' samples. The material sequenced was naive CD4+ T cells from PBMCs. Subset reported: CD45RA+ positively selected. The CDR3 DNA is TGTGCCAGCAGTTTAGTTGGACTAGCCGGAGATACGCAGTATTTT. Translated: CASSLVGLAGDTQYF.